These 3 T cell receptor beta chains were sequenced from one sample in a study of T cell responses to AZD1222 COVID-19 vaccine (dated by TCRdb to the early 2020s). The library came from the immunoSEQ multiplex PCR assay. TCRdb carries this immuneACCESS record with in-frame sequences only. Its versions omit some clonotypes, under half of them owing to an unresolved V gene in the studies checked, with the rest unexplained. A total of 120,000 or so clones appear in this sample, 94% of them only once. The ten largest clones represent 2.9% of the sample. This specimen's time point label, per the study, means: about 28 days (+/-7) after the second vaccine dose. The sample was peripheral blood, taken 28 days after the second AZD1222 dose. The receptors shown here come from an adult who received the AZD1222 COVID-19 vaccine.

The gene calls are TRBV13 and TRBJ2-7, with 8 bases lining up with TRBD2. The CDR3 sequence is 15 residues long. The trim removed 0 bases at V and 2 bases at J, leaving 3 bases unmatched. Looked up from germline, CDR1 is PRHDT and CDR2 is FYEKMQ (reference sequence). The CDR3 is CASSLGLAETYEQYF. The CDR3 nucleotides read TGTGCCAGCAGCTTAGGACTAGCGGAGACCTACGAGCAGTACTTC.

The chain links TRBV5-1 to TRBJ2-5; possible D gene TRBD2, 5 bases. The CDR3 covers 13 residues. CDR1 and CDR2 from the germline V gene are SGHRS and YFSETQ. The ends were cut back, 4 bases at V and 2 bases at J, with 9 bases in the middle. CDR3 protein: CASSPGNQETQYF. The CDR3 DNA sequence: TGCGCCAGCAGCCCCGGGAATCAAGAGACCCAGTACTTC.

The table lists this clone with a count of one. The rearrangement links TRBV13 to TRBJ1-3; D ambiguous. The CDR3 totals 12 residues. Deletions cut 6 bases from V and 14 bases from J, with 17 bases between. The germline V gene has CDR1 PRHDT and CDR2 FYEKMQ (reference sequence). For the CDR3, the DNA is TGTGCCAGCAGGCGTCGGCCCCGTCCACTATATTTT. It specifies CASRRRPRPLYF.